The clone carrying this T cell receptor (beta chain) has only one observation. Its antigen remains unknown. A sample-barcoded 5' primer and a J-beta primer mix were used in a second PCR of about 7 to 12 cycles. Each CDR3 protein is one row after TCRdb ran MiXCR on the 5' RACE reads. This sample yields 750,000 to 1,000,000 distinct CDR3 sequences, of which under 35% are seen a single time; 10% belongs to the top ten. CDR3 length: 15 residues. Germline V CDR1 and CDR2: MNHEY, SVGEGT. The sample comes from a study of blood T cells in healthy people across ages. Notes on the study in general: Lack of knowledge of donor CMV status possibly confounded expanded clonotype changes. Conclusively comparing naive with antigen-experienced cells was impossible with unsorted PBMCs.

These data were likewise used in another study, on T cells of mothers and their children. That report notes: Researchers found no T cell clones that were persistent and microchimeric.

The sequence came from a woman in her thirties or forties in good health. This chain joins TRBV6-2 or TRBV6-3 and TRBJ2-5, with 8 bases matching TRBD1. The J call is uncertain, as TRBJ2-7 better fits the DNA end. The material sequenced was blood. The chain's CDR3 is CASSPYRDRSVEQYF. As DNA, the CDR3 is TGTGCCAGCAGCCCCTACAGGGACAGGAGCGTCGAGCAGTACTTC.